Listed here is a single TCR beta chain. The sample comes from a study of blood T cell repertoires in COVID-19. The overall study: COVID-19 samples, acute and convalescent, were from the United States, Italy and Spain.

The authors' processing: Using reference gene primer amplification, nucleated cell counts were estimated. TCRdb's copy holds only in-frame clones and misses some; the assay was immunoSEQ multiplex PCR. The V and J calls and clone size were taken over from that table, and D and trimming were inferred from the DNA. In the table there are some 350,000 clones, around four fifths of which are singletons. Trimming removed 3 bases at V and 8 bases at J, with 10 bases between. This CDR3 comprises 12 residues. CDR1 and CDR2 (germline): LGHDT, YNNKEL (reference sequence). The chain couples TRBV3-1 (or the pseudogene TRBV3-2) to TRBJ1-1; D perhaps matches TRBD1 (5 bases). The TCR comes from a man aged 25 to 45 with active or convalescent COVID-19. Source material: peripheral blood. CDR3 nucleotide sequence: TGTGCCAGCAGCCAGAGGACATCGGAAGCTTTCTTT. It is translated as CASSQRTSEAFF.